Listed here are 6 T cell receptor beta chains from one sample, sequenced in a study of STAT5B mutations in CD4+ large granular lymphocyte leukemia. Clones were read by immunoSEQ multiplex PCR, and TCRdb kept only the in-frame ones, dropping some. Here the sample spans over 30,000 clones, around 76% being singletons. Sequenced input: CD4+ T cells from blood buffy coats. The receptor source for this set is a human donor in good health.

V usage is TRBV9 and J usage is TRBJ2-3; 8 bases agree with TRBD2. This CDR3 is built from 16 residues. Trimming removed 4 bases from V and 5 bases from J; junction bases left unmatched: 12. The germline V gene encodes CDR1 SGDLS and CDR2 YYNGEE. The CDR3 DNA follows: TGTGCCAGCAGCTCACAGGGTGGGCTAGCGGGAGATACGCAGTATTTT. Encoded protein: CASSSQGGLAGDTQYF. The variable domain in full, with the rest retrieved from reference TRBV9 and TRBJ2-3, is DSGVTQTPKHLITATGQRVTLRCSPRSGDLSVYWYQQSLDQGLQFLIQYYNGEERAKGNILERFSAQQFPDLHSELNLSSLELGDSALYFCASSSQGGLAGDTQYFGPGTRLTVL.

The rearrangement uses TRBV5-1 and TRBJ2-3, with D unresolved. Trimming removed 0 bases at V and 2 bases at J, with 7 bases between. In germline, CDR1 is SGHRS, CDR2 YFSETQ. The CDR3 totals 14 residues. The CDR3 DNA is TGCGCCAGCAGCTTGGCAACAGACACAGATACGCAGTATTTT. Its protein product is CASSLATDTDTQYF.

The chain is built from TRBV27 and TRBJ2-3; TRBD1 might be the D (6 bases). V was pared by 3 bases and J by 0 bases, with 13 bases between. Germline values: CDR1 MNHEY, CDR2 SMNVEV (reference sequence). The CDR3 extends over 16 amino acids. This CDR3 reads CASSLGAVASTDTQYF. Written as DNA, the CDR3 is TGTGCCAGCAGTTTGGGGGCAGTCGCTAGCACAGATACGCAGTATTTT.

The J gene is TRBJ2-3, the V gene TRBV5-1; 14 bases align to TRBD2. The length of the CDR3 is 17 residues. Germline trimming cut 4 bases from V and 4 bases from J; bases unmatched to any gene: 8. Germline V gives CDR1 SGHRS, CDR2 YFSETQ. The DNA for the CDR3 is TGCGCCAGCAGCGTCGGACTAGCGGGGGGAGGGTCAGATACGCAGTATTTT. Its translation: CASSVGLAGGGSDTQYF.

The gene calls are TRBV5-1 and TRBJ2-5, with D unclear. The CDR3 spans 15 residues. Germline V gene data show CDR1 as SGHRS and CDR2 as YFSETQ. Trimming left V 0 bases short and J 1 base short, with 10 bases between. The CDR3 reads CASSLDGRAQETQYF. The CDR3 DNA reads TGCGCCAGCAGCTTGGATGGCAGAGCCCAAGAGACCCAGTACTTC.

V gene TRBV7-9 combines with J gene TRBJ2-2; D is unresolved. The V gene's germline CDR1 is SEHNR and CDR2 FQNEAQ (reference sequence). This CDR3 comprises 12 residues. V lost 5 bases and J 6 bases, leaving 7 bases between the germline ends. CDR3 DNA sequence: TGTGCCAGCAGCCCCCGACCCGGGGAGCTGTTTTTT. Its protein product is CASSPRPGELFF.